This passage covers 6 T cell receptor beta chains from one sample sequenced in a study of blood T cells in healthy people across ages. PCR was performed a second time for roughly 6 to 12 cycles using a sample-barcoded 5' primer and a J-beta primer mix. TCRdb re-derived calls from the 5' RACE reads in MiXCR, one entry per CDR3 protein. The table records around 620,000 distinct CDR3 sequences, roughly 28% of them present only once. The specimen sequenced was blood. The receptors here all came from a woman in her 70s in good health.

This clonotype appeared many times. J is TRBJ2-7 and V is TRBV6-1; 7 nucleotides match TRBD2. Germline CDR1 reads MNHNS; CDR2 reads SASEGT. The V and J ends lost 4 bases and 2 bases, in that order; junction bases with no gene match: 2. The CDR3 covers 13 residues. CDR3 coding DNA: TGTGCCAGCAGTGGGGACTATACCTACGAGCAGTACTTC. Translating it yields CASSGDYTYEQYF.

The table lists this clonotype with a few counts. This chain links TRBV7-9 with TRBJ1-1; TRBD1 aligns across 7 bases. Germline lookup yields CDR1 SEHNR and CDR2 FQNEAQ (reference sequence). V lost 3 bases to trimming and J lost 4 bases; unmatched junction nucleotides: 8. The CDR3 is made up of 15 amino acids. In nucleotides, the CDR3 is TGTGCCAGCAGCTTTACCCAGGGGGGAGGCACTGAAGCTTTCTTT. Protein: CASSFTQGGGTEAFF.

This chain connects TRBV7-8 to TRBJ1-1, with D possibly being TRBD1 (6 bases). V was clipped by 5 bases and J by 4 bases, with 14 bases between them. This CDR3 comprises 14 residues. Germline V gene data show CDR1 as SGHVS and CDR2 as FQNEAQ. The CDR3, as DNA: TGTGCCAGCAGCATAACAGGGATAGGCACTGAAGCTTTCTTT. Its protein is CASSITGIGTEAFF.

This clonotype was seen a few times. The gene calls are TRBV12-5 and TRBJ1-2; 7 bases agree with TRBD1. Germline V gene sequence: CDR1 LGHNT, CDR2 FRNRAP. CDR3 length: 14 amino acids. V shed 6 bases and J 4 bases; nucleotides not matched to a gene: 8. CDR3 sequence: CASGPRQGSYGYTF. CDR3 bases: TGTGCTAGTGGCCCCCGACAGGGATCCTATGGCTACACCTTC.

This clonotype was counted between two and nine times. The chain carries TRBV12-3 or TRBV12-4 and TRBJ1-2; unclear D gene. The length of the CDR3 is 12 residues. Trimming removed 10 bases from V and 7 bases from J, with 16 bases in between. The CDR3 sequence is CATFFLEVGYTF. The CDR3 region has the DNA TGTGCCACCTTTTTTCTAGAAGTTGGCTACACCTTC.

This clonotype was counted many times. The chain has TRBV7-2 and TRBJ2-5; no clear D gene. CDR1 SGHTA and CDR2 FQGNSA come from the germline V gene. V lost 2 bases and J 5 bases, leaving 9 bases between the germline ends. This CDR3 is 13 amino acids long. In DNA form, the CDR3 reads TGTGCCAGCAGCTTATTAAGCCTGGAGACCCAGTACTTC. Translation: CASSLLSLETQYF.